Presented here are 29 T cell receptor beta chains from one specimen sequenced in a study of CD8+ T cells in alopecia areata. Sequencing relied on a cDNA template that was reverse transcribed from extracted RNA. Clones were sequenced by immunoSEQ multiplex PCR, and TCRdb holds only the in-frame ones, with some missing. Seen here are about 200,000 clones, approximately 52% observed once, and the top ten hold 0.45%. The input for sequencing was CD4+ T cells sorted from blood, taken at week 0. The receptors here all came from a human donor with alopecia areata.

This clone was picked up a small number of times. The V and J genes are TRBV6-6 and TRBJ1-6; D remains ambiguous. The V gene's germline CDR1 is MNHNY and CDR2 SVGAGI (reference sequence). V was cut by 6 bases and J by 5 bases, with 5 bases left in between. The CDR3 is 12 amino acids. CDR3 in amino acids: CASSDHNSPLHF. CDR3 sequence (DNA): TGTGCCAGCAGCGACCATAATTCACCCCTCCACTTT.

V gene TRBV20-1 combines with J gene TRBJ1-5; D perhaps matches TRBD1 (5 bases). Trimming stripped 5 bases from V and 12 bases from J, with 14 bases between. In germline, CDR1 is DFQATT, CDR2 SNEGSKA (reference sequence). The CDR3 is made up of 11 amino acids. The CDR3: CSARDSGGQHF. CDR3 nucleotides: TGCAGTGCTCGGGATAGCGGGGGCCAGCATTTT.

The J gene is TRBJ1-1, the V gene TRBV30, with a possible D match to TRBD1 (6 bases). The germline gives CDR1 GTSNPN, CDR2 SVGIG (reference sequence). The CDR3 runs 12 residues. Between the trimmed V and J ends, which lost 6 bases and 4 bases, there was a span of 12 bases. The CDR3 loop is CACQRGATEAFF. DNA of the CDR3: TGTGCCTGTCAAAGGGGGGCCACTGAAGCTTTCTTT.

The genes are TRBV29-1 and TRBJ1-2; a possible D gene is TRBD1 (5 bases). The V end lost 0 bases, the J end lost 6 bases, and 8 bases lay between the germline ends. Germline V gives CDR1 SQVTM, CDR2 ANQGSEA. The CDR3 is made up of 12 amino acids. The CDR3 DNA reads as TGCAGCGTTGAAGATGCCAGGGATGGCTACACCTTC. Amino acids: CSVEDARDGYTF.

In this sample, this clone turned up once. The J gene is TRBJ1-1, the V gene TRBV29-1; D remains ambiguous. The CDR3 is made up of 12 amino acids. Trimming took 4 bases from V and 2 from J, leaving 8 bases between them. CDR1 and CDR2 (germline): SQVTM, ANQGSEA. The CDR3 sequence: CSVVALNTEAFF. For the CDR3, the DNA is TGCAGCGTTGTAGCACTAAACACTGAAGCTTTCTTT.

The V and J genes are TRBV4-1 and TRBJ1-3; no firm D call. Germline lookup yields CDR1 MGHRA and CDR2 YSYEKL. Trimming cost V 0 bases and J 5 bases, with 17 bases left between them. This CDR3 region has 17 residues. CDR3 region: CASSQEAGKGRRNTIYF. The CDR3, as DNA: TGCGCCAGCAGCCAAGAAGCTGGTAAAGGCCGAAGAAACACCATATATTTT.

This clone has more than one count but fewer than ten. This chain uses TRBV29-1 with TRBJ2-7, with D uncertain. CDR3 size: 12 residues. Trimming removed 6 bases from V and 0 bases from J, with 9 bases in between. Germline CDR1 and CDR2: SQVTM and ANQGSEA. Written as DNA, the CDR3 is TGCAGCGTGACGGCCGGCTCCTACGAGCAGTACTTC. Protein: CSVTAGSYEQYF.

This clone has more than one count but fewer than ten. The rearrangement joins TRBV30 to TRBJ2-3; tentative D call: TRBD2 (6 bases). The V and J ends lost 2 bases and 3 bases respectively, with 15 bases between them. CDR3 length: 15 amino acids. Per germline, CDR1 GTSNPN and CDR2 SVGIG (reference sequence). CDR3 sequence (DNA): TGTGCCTGGAGTAGGACTACCCGGGAGACAGATACGCAGTATTTT. Translating gives CAWSRTTRETDTQYF. Based on the CDR3 plus reference TRBV30 and TRBJ2-3, the full variable domain is SQTIHQWPATLVQPVGSPLSLECTVEGTSNPNLYWYRQAAGRGLQLLFYSVGIGQISSEVPQNLSASRPQDRQFILSSKKLLLSDSGFYLCAWSRTTRETDTQYFGPGTRLTVL.

J is TRBJ2-1 and V is TRBV5-1; D is possibly TRBD1 (6 bases). The CDR3 runs 16 residues. Trimming removed 0 bases from V and 1 base from J, with 11 bases in between. Per germline, CDR1 SGHRS and CDR2 YFSETQ. The CDR3 region has the DNA TGCGCCAGCAGCTTGGAGAAGGGGGTGTCCTACAATGAGCAGTTCTTC. This gives the protein CASSLEKGVSYNEQFF.

The rearrangement links TRBV19 to TRBJ1-5; 7 bases align to TRBD1. After removal of 3 bases from V and 5 bases from J, the junction contained 1 base not matched to a gene. CDR3 size: 13 residues. CDR1 LNHDA and CDR2 SQIVND come from the germline V gene (reference sequence). The CDR3 is CASSMGQYQPQHF. CDR3 nucleotide sequence: TGTGCCAGTAGTATGGGACAGTATCAGCCCCAGCATTTT.

In this sample, this clone turned up a few times. The gene calls are TRBV30 and TRBJ1-2; 9 bases are a match to TRBD1. CDR1 GTSNPN and CDR2 SVGIG come from the germline V gene (reference sequence). The V segment lost 3 bases and the J segment 1 base; nucleotides outside the gene matches: 6. The CDR3 is 15 residues long. The CDR3 region is CAWRDGQGINYGYTF. The CDR3, as DNA: TGTGCCTGGAGAGATGGACAGGGGATTAACTATGGCTACACCTTC.

In its sample, this clone was seen many times. V usage is TRBV6-1 and J usage is TRBJ2-7, with unresolved D. This CDR3 contains 13 residues. Per the germline V gene, CDR1 is MNHNS and CDR2 is SASEGT. V lost 5 bases and J 0 bases, leaving 8 bases between the germline ends. The CDR3: CASSWATSYEQYF. CDR3 sequence (DNA): TGTGCCAGCAGTTGGGCCACCTCCTACGAGCAGTACTTC.

The rearrangement uses TRBV5-6 and TRBJ2-7; D perhaps matches TRBD1 (5 bases). Trimming removed 4 bases from V and 6 bases from J, with 17 bases in between. CDR3 length: 14 amino acids. Germline loops: CDR1 SGHDT, CDR2 YYEEEE. The DNA for the CDR3 is TGTGCCAGCAGCGCTGACAGTTCAGGTCGCGAGCAGTACTTC. Protein product: CASSADSSGREQYF.

The chain recombines TRBV30 with TRBJ1-2; 8 bases align to TRBD1. Looked up from germline, CDR1 is GTSNPN and CDR2 is SVGIG (reference sequence). This CDR3 spans 14 amino acids. J gave up 4 bases and V 3 bases, and 7 bases lay outside the gene matches. CDR3 protein: CAWRSRGRGYGYTF. CDR3 sequence (DNA): TGTGCCTGGAGGAGCAGGGGGCGCGGCTATGGCTACACCTTC.

This chain links TRBV6-1 with TRBJ2-6; a possible D gene is TRBD1 (6 bases). The CDR3 loop spans 15 amino acids. Trimming took 6 bases from V and 1 from J, leaving 10 bases between them. Germline CDR1 reads MNHNS; CDR2 reads SASEGT. The CDR3 sequence is CASRRQGSGANVLTF. The CDR3 region has the DNA TGTGCCAGCAGACGCCAGGGGTCTGGGGCCAACGTCCTGACTTTC.

This clone appeared many times. This rearrangement joins TRBV19 to TRBJ1-2; TRBD1 matches 9 bases. V was clipped by 5 bases and J by 7 bases; unmatched bases: 5. The CDR3 contains 13 residues. Germline V gene data show CDR1 as LNHDA and CDR2 as SQIVND (reference sequence). The DNA for the CDR3 is TGTGCCAGTAGTGCACAGGGGGCGGCTGGCTACACCTTC. Encoded protein: CASSAQGAAGYTF.

The chain combines TRBV7-2 with TRBJ2-1; D assignment may be TRBD1 or TRBD2 (6 bases each). This CDR3 has 17 residues. The V gene lost 8 bases and the J gene lost 0 bases, with 20 bases spanning the gap. Germline V lookup: CDR1 SGHTA, CDR2 FQGNSA. The CDR3 DNA reads as TGTGCCAGCGTGGAGGGGGAGGTTTTGGTCTCCTACAATGAGCAGTTCTTC. Translating it yields CASVEGEVLVSYNEQFF.

Comments on this clone: Other DNA sequences in the sample encode the same CDR3. The chain joins TRBV29-1 to TRBJ2-3; D may be TRBD1 (6 bases). V gave up 3 bases and J gave up 2 bases, with 9 bases separating them. CDR3 length: 13 amino acids. Germline CDR1 is SQVTM and CDR2 is ANQGSEA. CDR3 amino acids: CSVDRGSTDTQYF. The CDR3, as DNA: TGCAGCGTTGACAGGGGTTCCACAGATACGCAGTATTTT.

The chain carries TRBV20-1 and TRBJ2-1, with D unclear. The CDR3 has 11 residues. Germline CDR1 DFQATT, CDR2 SNEGSKA (reference sequence). V was clipped by 1 base and J by 12 bases, with 10 bases between them. CDR3 sequence: CSARVTMGQFF. For the CDR3, the DNA is TGCAGTGCTAGAGTTACAATGGGGCAGTTCTTC.

The J gene is TRBJ1-2, the V gene TRBV9, with no clear D. Trimming left V 0 bases short and J 2 bases short, with 11 bases between. CDR1 and CDR2 (germline): SGDLS, YYNGEE. The CDR3 is 15 residues long. Here the CDR3 reads CASSVGGSKNYGYTF. The CDR3 bases are TGTGCCAGCAGCGTAGGCGGCAGTAAGAACTATGGCTACACCTTC.

This clone was detected only a few times. The sample holds other DNA sequences that translate to the same CDR3. The chain has TRBV5-6 and TRBJ2-3; unclear D gene. The CDR3 is 12 amino acids. V lost 4 bases to trimming and J lost 2 bases, with 5 bases between them. Germline V gene data show CDR1 as SGHDT and CDR2 as YYEEEE. The CDR3 coding sequence is TGTGCCAGCAGCCTATACACAGATACGCAGTATTTT. Translating it yields CASSLYTDTQYF.

This clone was counted only a few times. The chain carries TRBV30 and TRBJ1-5, with TRBD1 as a possible D gene (5 bases). The germline V gene has CDR1 GTSNPN and CDR2 SVGIG (reference sequence). The V end lost 3 bases, the J end lost 4 bases, and 16 bases lay between the germline ends. The CDR3 covers 15 residues. CDR3 DNA sequence: TGTGCCTGGAGGGTACCCCAGGGCCTAAATCAGCCCCAGCATTTT. It specifies CAWRVPQGLNQPQHF.

The gene calls are TRBV7-9 and TRBJ1-3, with D possibly matching TRBD1 (5 bases). CDR3 length: 17 residues. Germline V lookup: CDR1 SEHNR, CDR2 FQNEAQ (reference sequence). V was cut by 5 bases and J by 2 bases, with 19 bases left in between. The CDR3 coding sequence is TGTGCCAGCAGCGCCTTCGACAGAGGCTGGGCTGGAAACACCATATATTTT. Its translation is CASSAFDRGWAGNTIYF. The entire variable domain, with the rest obtained from reference TRBV7-9 and TRBJ1-3, is as follows: DTGVSQNPRHKITKRGQNVTFRCDPISEHNRLYWYRQTLGQGPEFLTYFQNEAQLEKSRLLSDRFSAERPKGSFSTLEIQRTEQGDSAMYLCASSAFDRGWAGNTIYFGEGSWLTVV.

The chain joins TRBV6-6 to TRBJ2-3, with D perhaps matching TRBD2 (5 bases). Germline loops: CDR1 MNHNY, CDR2 SVGAGI (reference sequence). V was clipped by 6 bases and J by 4 bases, with 11 bases between them. The CDR3 spans 13 residues. In DNA form, the CDR3 reads TGTGCCAGCAGCCCCAGAGGGCCAGATACGCAGTATTTT. It translates to CASSPRGPDTQYF.

The chain combines TRBV5-1 with TRBJ1-1; a weak D match, TRBD1 (5 bases). The germline V and J ends were trimmed by 4 bases and 0 bases, with 10 bases remaining between them. The CDR3 covers 14 residues. Germline V gene lookup returns CDR1 SGHRS and CDR2 YFSETQ. The CDR3 DNA reads as TGCGCCAGCAGCCCGGGGACGGTGAACACTGAAGCTTTCTTT. As protein: CASSPGTVNTEAFF.

The genes are TRBV10-3 and TRBJ2-3, with D maybe TRBD1 (6 bases). V lost 11 bases and J 0 bases, leaving 15 bases between the germline ends. Germline CDR1 ENHRY, CDR2 SYGVKD. The CDR3 has 14 residues. The CDR3 DNA sequence: TGTGCCTCAAGACAGGCCTCTAGCACAGATACGCAGTATTTT. Translation gives CASRQASSTDTQYF.

Here the CDR3 reads CSVPGQGAAAFF. The CDR3 nucleotides are TGCAGCGTCCCCGGACAGGGGGCGGCCGCTTTCTTT. V usage is TRBV29-1 and J usage is TRBJ1-1, with 11 bases lining up with TRBD1. CDR1 is SQVTM, CDR2 ANQGSEA, per germline. This CDR3 comprises 12 residues. V dropped 6 bases and J dropped 11; count of bases not matched to a gene: 8.

This clone appeared a few times. This chain links TRBV6-1 with TRBJ1-1; D gene ambiguous. The CDR3 runs 14 residues. From germline, CDR1 is MNHNS and CDR2 SASEGT. Deletions cut 7 bases from V and 0 bases from J, with 12 bases between. The CDR3 here is CASNYGTMNTEAFF. The CDR3 DNA follows: TGTGCCAGCAACTACGGAACGATGAACACTGAAGCTTTCTTT.

The chain couples TRBV27 to TRBJ2-1; TRBD2 matches 7 bases. Trimming at V came to 6 bases and at J to 0 bases, leaving 8 bases not matched to a gene. CDR3 length: 16 residues. The germline gives CDR1 MNHEY, CDR2 SMNVEV (reference sequence). The CDR3: CASSSRGGSSYNEQFF. The CDR3 DNA is TGTGCCAGCAGCTCCCGGGGCGGGAGCTCCTACAATGAGCAGTTCTTC.